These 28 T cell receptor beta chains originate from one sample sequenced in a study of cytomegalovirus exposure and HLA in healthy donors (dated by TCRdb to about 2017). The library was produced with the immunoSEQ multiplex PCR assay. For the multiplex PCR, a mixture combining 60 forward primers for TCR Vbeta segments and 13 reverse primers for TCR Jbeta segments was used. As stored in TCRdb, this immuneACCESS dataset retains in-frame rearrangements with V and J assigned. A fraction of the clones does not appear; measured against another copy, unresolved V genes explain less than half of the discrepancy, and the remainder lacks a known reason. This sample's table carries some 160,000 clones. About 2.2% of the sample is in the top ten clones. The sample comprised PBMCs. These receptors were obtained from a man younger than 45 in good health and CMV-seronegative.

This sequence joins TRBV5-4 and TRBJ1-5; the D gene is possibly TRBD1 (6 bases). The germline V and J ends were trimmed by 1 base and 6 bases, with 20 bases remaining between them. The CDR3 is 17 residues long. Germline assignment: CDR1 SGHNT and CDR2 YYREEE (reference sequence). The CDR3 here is CASSLTGIGGKGQPQHF. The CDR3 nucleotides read TGTGCCAGCAGCTTGACGGGGATAGGGGGTAAAGGTCAGCCCCAGCATTTT.

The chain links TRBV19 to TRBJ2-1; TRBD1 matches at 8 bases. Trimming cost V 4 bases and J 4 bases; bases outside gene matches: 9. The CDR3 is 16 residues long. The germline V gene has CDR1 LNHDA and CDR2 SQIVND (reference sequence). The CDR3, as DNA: TGTGCCAGTAGTACCTTGGGACAGGCGGTTTACAATGAGCAGTTCTTC. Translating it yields CASSTLGQAVYNEQFF. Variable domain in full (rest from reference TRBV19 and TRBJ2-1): DGGITQSPKYLFRKEGQNVTLSCEQNLNHDAMYWYRQDPGQGLRLIYYSQIVNDFQKGDIAEGYSVSREKKESFPLTVTSAQKNPTAFYLCASSTLGQAVYNEQFFGPGTRLTVL.

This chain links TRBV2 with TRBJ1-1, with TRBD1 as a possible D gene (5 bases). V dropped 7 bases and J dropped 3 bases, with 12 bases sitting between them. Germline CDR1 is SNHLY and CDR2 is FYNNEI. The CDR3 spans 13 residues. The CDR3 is CASTDSPDTEAFF. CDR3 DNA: TGTGCCAGCACCGACAGTCCGGACACTGAAGCTTTCTTT.

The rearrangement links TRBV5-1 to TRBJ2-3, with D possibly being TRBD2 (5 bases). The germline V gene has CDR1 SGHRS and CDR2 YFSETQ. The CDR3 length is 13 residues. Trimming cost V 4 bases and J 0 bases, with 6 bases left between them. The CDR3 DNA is TGCGCCAGCAGCCGCGGGAGCACAGATACGCAGTATTTT. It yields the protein CASSRGSTDTQYF. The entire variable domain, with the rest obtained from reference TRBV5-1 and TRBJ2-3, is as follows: KAGVTQTPRYLIKTRGQQVTLSCSPISGHRSVSWYQQTPGQGLQFLFEYFSETQRNKGNFPGRFSGRQFSNSRSEMNVSTLELGDSALYLCASSRGSTDTQYFGPGTRLTVL.

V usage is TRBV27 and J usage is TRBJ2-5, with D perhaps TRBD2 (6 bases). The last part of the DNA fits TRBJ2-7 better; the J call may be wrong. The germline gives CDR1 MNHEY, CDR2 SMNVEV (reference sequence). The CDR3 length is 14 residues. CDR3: CASRRLGGWDEQYF. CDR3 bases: TGTGCCAGCAGACGACTAGGAGGCTGGGACGAGCAGTACTTC.

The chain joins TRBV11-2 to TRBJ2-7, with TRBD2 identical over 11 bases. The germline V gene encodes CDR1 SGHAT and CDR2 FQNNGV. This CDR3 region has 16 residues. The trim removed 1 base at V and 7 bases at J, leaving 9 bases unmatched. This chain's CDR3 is CASSLAQTSGTREQYF. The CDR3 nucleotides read TGTGCCAGCAGCTTAGCCCAGACTAGCGGGACGCGGGAGCAGTACTTC.

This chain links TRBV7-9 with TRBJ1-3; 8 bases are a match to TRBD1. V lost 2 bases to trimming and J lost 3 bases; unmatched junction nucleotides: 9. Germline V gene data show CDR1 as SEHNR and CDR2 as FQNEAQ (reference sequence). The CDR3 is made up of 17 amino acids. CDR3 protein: CASSLMGTGSGGNTIYF. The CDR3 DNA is TGTGCCAGCAGCTTAATGGGGACAGGCTCAGGTGGAAACACCATATATTTT.

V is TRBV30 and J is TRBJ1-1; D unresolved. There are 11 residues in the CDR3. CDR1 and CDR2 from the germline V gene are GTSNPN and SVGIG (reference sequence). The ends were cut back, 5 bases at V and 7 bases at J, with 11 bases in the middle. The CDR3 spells CAWERLGEAFF. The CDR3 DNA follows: TGTGCCTGGGAAAGACTGGGTGAAGCTTTCTTT. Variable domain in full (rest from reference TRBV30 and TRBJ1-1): SQTIHQWPATLVQPVGSPLSLECTVEGTSNPNLYWYRQAAGRGLQLLFYSVGIGQISSEVPQNLSASRPQDRQFILSSKKLLLSDSGFYLCAWERLGEAFFGQGTRLTVV.

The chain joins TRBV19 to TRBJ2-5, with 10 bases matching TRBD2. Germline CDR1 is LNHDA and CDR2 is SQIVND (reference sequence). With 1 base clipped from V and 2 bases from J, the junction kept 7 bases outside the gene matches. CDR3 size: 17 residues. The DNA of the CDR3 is TGTGCCAGTAGTATAGGTCCTAGCGGGAGATATCAAGAGACCCAGTACTTC. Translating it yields CASSIGPSGRYQETQYF.

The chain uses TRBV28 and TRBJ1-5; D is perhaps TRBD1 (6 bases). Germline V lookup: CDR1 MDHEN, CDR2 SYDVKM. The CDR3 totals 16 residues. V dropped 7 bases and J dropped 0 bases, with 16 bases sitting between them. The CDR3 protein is CASTIVGRGSNQPQHF. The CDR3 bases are TGTGCCAGCACTATCGTCGGCAGGGGTAGCAATCAGCCCCAGCATTTT.

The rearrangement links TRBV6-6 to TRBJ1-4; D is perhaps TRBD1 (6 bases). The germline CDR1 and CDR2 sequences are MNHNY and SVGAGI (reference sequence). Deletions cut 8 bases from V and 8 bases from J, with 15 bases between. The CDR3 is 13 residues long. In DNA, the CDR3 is TGTGCCAGCTTCAGGGGTCGGAACGAAAAACTGTTTTTT. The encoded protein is CASFRGRNEKLFF.

CDR3 coding DNA: TGTGCCAGCAGTTACCCCGGTCACAATGAGCAGTTCTTC. Residues: CASSYPGHNEQFF. This rearrangement joins TRBV6-5 to TRBJ2-1, with D unresolved. This CDR3 is built from 13 residues. Germline CDR1 and CDR2: MNHEY and SVGAGI. V was clipped by 2 bases and J by 5 bases, with 7 bases between them.

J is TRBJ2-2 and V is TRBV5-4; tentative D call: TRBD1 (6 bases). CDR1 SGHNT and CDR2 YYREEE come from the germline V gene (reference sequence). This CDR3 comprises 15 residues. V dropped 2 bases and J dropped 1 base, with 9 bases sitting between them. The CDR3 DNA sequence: TGTGCCAGCAGCTTTGTACAGGGGAACACCGGGGAGCTGTTTTTT. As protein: CASSFVQGNTGELFF.

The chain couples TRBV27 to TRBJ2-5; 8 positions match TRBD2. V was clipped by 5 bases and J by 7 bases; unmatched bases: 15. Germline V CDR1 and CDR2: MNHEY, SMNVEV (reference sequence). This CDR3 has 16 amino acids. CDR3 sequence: CASSNPSRGLGGTQYF. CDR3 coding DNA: TGTGCCAGCAGTAACCCCTCCAGGGGACTAGGGGGGACCCAGTACTTC.

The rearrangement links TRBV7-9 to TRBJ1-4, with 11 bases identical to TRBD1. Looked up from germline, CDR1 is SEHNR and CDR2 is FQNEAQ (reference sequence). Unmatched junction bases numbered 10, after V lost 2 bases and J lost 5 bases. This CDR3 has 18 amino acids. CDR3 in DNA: TGTGCCAGCAGCTTATCGTGGACAGGGGGCGTTGGGAATGAAAAACTGTTTTTT. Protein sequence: CASSLSWTGGVGNEKLFF.

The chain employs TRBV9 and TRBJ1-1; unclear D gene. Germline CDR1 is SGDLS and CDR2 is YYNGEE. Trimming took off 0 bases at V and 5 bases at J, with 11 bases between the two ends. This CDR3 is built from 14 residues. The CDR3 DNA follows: TGTGCCAGCAGCGTAGGGTCGACTTTTACTGAAGCTTTCTTT. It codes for CASSVGSTFTEAFF.

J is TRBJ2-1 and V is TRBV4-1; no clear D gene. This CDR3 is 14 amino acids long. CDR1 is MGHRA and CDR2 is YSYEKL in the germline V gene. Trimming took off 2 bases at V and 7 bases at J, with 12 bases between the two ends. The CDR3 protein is CASSQFSPGNEQFF. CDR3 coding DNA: TGCGCCAGCAGCCAATTTTCCCCCGGTAATGAGCAGTTCTTC.

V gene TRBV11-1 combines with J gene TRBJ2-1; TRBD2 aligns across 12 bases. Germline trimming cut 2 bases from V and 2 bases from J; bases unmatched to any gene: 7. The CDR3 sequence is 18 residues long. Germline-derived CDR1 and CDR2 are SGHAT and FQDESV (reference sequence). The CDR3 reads CASSLRTSGRSAYNEQFF. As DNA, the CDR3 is TGTGCCAGCAGCTTAAGAACTAGCGGGAGGTCAGCCTACAATGAGCAGTTCTTC.

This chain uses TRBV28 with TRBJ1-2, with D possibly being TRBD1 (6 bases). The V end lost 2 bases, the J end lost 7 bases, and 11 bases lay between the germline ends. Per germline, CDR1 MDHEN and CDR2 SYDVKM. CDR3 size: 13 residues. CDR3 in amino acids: CASSLSRGSGYTF. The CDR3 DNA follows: TGTGCCAGCAGTTTAAGCAGGGGTAGTGGCTACACCTTC.

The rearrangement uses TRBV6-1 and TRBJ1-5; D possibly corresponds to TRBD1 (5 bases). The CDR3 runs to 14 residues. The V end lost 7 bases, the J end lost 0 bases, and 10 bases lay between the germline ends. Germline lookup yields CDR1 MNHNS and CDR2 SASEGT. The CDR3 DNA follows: TGTGCCAGCACTGACAGTTATAGCAATCAGCCCCAGCATTTT. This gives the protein CASTDSYSNQPQHF.

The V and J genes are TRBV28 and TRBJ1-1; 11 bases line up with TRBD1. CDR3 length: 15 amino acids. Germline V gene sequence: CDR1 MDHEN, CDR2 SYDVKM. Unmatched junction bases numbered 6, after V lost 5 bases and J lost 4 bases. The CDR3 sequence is CASSTAGTGGTEAFF. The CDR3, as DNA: TGTGCCAGCAGTACGGCCGGGACAGGGGGCACTGAAGCTTTCTTT.

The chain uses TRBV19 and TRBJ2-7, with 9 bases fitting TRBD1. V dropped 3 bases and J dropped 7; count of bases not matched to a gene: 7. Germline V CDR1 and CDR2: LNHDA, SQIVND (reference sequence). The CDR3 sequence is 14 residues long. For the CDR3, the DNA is TGTGCCAGTAGTATTCCGGGACAGGGAAGGGAGCAGTACTTC. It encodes CASSIPGQGREQYF. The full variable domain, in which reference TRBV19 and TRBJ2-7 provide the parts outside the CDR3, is DGGITQSPKYLFRKEGQNVTLSCEQNLNHDAMYWYRQDPGQGLRLIYYSQIVNDFQKGDIAEGYSVSREKKESFPLTVTSAQKNPTAFYLCASSIPGQGREQYFGPGTRLTVT.

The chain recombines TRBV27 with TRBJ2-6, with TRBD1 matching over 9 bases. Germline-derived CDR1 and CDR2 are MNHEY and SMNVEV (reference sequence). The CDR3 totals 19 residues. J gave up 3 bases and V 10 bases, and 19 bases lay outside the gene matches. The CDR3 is CATSRRWGTGGGGANVLTF. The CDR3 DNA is TGTGCCACCAGCCGTCGGTGGGGAACAGGGGGCGGTGGGGCCAACGTCCTGACTTTC. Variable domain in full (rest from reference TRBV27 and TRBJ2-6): EAQVTQNPRYLITVTGKKLTVTCSQNMNHEYMSWYRQDPGLGLRQIYYSMNVEVTDKGDVPEGYKVSRKEKRNFPLILESPSPNQTSLYFCATSRRWGTGGGGANVLTFGAGSRLTVL.

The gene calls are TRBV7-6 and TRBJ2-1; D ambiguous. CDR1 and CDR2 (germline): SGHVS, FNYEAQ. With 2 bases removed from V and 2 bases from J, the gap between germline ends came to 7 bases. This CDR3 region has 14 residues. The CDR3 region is CASSLQAPYNEQFF. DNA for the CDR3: TGTGCCAGCAGCTTACAAGCACCCTACAATGAGCAGTTCTTC.

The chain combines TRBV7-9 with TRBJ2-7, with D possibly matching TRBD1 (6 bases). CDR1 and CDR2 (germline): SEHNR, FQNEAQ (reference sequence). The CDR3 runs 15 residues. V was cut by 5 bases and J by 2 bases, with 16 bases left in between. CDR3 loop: CASSHRTDKPYEQYF. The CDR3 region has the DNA TGTGCCAGCAGCCACCGGACAGACAAGCCCTACGAGCAGTACTTC.

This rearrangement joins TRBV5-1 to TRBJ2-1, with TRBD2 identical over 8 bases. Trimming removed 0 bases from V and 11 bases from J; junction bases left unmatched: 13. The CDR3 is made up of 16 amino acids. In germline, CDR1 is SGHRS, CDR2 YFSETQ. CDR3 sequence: CASSLGAGGSQWKQFF. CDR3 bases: TGCGCCAGCAGCTTGGGCGCGGGAGGCTCGCAATGGAAGCAGTTCTTC.

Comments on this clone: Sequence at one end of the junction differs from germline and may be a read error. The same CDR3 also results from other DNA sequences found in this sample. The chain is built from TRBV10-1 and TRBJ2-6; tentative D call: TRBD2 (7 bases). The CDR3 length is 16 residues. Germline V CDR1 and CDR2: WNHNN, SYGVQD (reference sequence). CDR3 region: CASSESAGAGANVLTF. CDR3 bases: TGCGCCAGCAGTGAGTCTGCGGGGGCTGGGGCCAACGTCCTGACCTTC.

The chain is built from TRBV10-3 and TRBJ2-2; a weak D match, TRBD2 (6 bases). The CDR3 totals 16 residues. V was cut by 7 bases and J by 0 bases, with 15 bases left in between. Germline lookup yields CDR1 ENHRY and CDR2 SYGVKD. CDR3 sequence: CAIKASSDSNTGELFF. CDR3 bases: TGTGCCATCAAAGCCTCTAGCGACTCGAACACCGGGGAGCTGTTTTTT.